The subject of this entry is one TCR beta chain. Its cognate antigen has yet to be identified. The sample holds no much larger clone one base away, and base qualities are not on file. RNA was extracted using the RNeasy kit, and roughly 0.5 to 1 microgram was reverse transcribed with random hexamers. The immunoSEQ multiplex PCR assay, which covers 54 Vbeta and 13 Jbeta segments, was used to amplify TCR beta CDR3 regions. PCR amplification bias was corrected by using a synthetic template baseline for primer optimization and computational correction. The authors processed their data as follows. Reads were annotated to V, D and J genes per IMGT and analyzed with immunoSEQ Analyzer, keeping only productive sequences. Clonality was computed as one minus Shannon entropy normalized by log2 of the number of productive unique sequences. For each patient and control, public and private clones were evaluated among the 100 most prevalent clones. Clones were defined as Susac-specific when absent from the healthy and MS cohorts, from about a thousand published viral clones and from other ImmuneACCESS disease sequences. TCRdb itself trimmed the public reads at Q25 with fastp, ran MiXCR and retained productive beta chains. Each CDR3 protein appears once, grouped with its most common genes and DNA. These V and J calls originate from TCRdb's pipeline instead of the authors' own analysis. This sample comprises about 200,000 distinct CDR3 sequences, roughly 94% of them detected only once. The top ten hold approximately 0.08% of the sample.

The CDR3, from cysteine to phenylalanine, totals 16 residues. The DNA shown is the 48-base CDR3, in frame from base 1. For this chain, trimming is 0 bases at the V end and 4 bases at the J end, and the number of junction bases without a gene match is 7. CDR1 and CDR2, looked up from the germline V gene, are SGHRS and YFSETQ. High-throughput TCR beta sequencing profiled peripheral blood CD8+ and CD4+ T cells from healthy donors, Susac syndrome patients and multiple sclerosis patients. Treatment-naive patients with stable or active relapsing-remitting disease fulfilling revised McDonald criteria were used as multiple sclerosis controls. CD8+ TEMRA cells were enriched by FACS, while bulk CD8+ and CD4+ T cells were purified by magnetic negative isolation. Blood was drawn into EDTA tubes, processed within 24 hours, and PBMCs were isolated by density gradient centrifugation. PBMCs destined for TCR sequencing were cryopreserved in liquid nitrogen and later thawed in a 37 °C water bath. The sorted or isolated CD4+, CD8+ and CD8+ TEMRA cells reached a purity of at least 90%.

This record comes from a study of CD8 T cells in Susac syndrome (dated by TCRdb to about 2019). Regarding the complete study: Repertoire sequencing was used to test whether CD8+ T cell activation and differentiation in Susac syndrome was antigen driven. The research as a whole found: The TCR sequencing and HLA analysis was acknowledged to have included a relatively small number of individuals.

Sequenced input: CD4+ T cells from PBMCs. Recombination joined TRBV5-1 with TRBJ2-1; 7 of the junction bases match TRBD2. The TCR sequence derives from a human donor with multiple sclerosis. The sequence in DNA is TGCGCCAGCAGCTTGGTTTTGGCGGGGGAGTACAATGAGCAGTTCTTC. It codes for CASSLVLAGEYNEQFF.